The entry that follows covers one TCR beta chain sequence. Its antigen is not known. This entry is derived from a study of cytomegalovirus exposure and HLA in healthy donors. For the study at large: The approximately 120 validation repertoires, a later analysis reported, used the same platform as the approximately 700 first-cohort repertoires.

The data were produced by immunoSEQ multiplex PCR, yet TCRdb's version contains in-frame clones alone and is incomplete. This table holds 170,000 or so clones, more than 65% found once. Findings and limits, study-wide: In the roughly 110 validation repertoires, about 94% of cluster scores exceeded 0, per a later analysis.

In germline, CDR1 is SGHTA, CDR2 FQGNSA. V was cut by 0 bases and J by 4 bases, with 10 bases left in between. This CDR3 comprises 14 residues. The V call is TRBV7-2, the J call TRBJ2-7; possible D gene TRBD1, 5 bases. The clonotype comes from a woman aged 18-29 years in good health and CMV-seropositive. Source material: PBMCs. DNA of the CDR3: TGTGCCAGCAGCTTAGCAGGGGCGGATTACGAGCAGTACTTC. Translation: CASSLAGADYEQYF.